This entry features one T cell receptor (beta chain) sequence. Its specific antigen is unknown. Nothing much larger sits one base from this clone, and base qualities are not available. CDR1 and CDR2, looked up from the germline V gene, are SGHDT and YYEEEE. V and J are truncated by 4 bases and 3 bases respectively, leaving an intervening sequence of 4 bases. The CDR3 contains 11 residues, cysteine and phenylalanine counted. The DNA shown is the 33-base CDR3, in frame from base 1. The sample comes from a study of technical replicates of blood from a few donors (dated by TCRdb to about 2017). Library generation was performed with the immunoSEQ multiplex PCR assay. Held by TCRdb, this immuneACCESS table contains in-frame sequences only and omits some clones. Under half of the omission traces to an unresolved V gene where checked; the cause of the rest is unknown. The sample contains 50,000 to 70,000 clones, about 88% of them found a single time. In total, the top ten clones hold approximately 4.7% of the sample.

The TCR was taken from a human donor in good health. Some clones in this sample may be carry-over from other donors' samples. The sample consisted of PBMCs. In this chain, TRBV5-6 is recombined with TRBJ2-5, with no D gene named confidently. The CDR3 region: CASSTEETQYF. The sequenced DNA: TGTGCCAGCAGCACAGAAGAGACCCAGTACTTC.